The 20 T cell receptor beta chains below were found in one sample sequenced in a study of cytomegalovirus exposure and HLA in healthy donors. PCR involved 60 Vbeta and 13 Jbeta primers. TCRdb keeps only in-frame clones here, not all; method: immunoSEQ multiplex PCR. The sample includes approximately 160,000 clones, 84% seen only once; the top ten take around 4.9%. Sequencing used PBMCs. Receptors were obtained from a man younger than 30 in good health and CMV-seronegative.

The rearrangement uses TRBV7-2 and TRBJ1-5; a possible D gene is TRBD1 (6 bases). V lost 5 bases, J lost 7 bases, and 18 bases lay in between. The CDR3 has 15 amino acids. Germline lookup yields CDR1 SGHTA and CDR2 FQGNSA. CDR3 DNA: TGTGCCAGCAGCCCACAAACGGGGGGCATGCAGCCCCAGCATTTT. This sequence encodes CASSPQTGGMQPQHF.

This chain connects TRBV6-5 to TRBJ2-6; possible D gene TRBD2, 6 bases. The CDR3 runs to 15 residues. Germline V gives CDR1 MNHEY, CDR2 SVGAGI. Deletions cut 6 bases from V and 0 bases from J, with 9 bases between. The CDR3 DNA sequence: TGTGCCAGCAGCCGGGGGAGCTCTGGGGCCAACGTCCTGACTTTC. This gives the protein CASSRGSSGANVLTF.

This clone has only one observation. V usage is TRBV27 and J usage is TRBJ2-4; 15 bases line up with TRBD2. The CDR3 contains 19 residues. V lost 4 bases and J lost 1; bases outside the gene matches: 8. Germline V gene lookup returns CDR1 MNHEY and CDR2 SMNVEV (reference sequence). The CDR3 protein is CASSSWTSGRGFAKNIQYF. The CDR3 coding sequence is TGTGCCAGCAGTTCTTGGACTAGCGGGAGGGGGTTTGCCAAAAACATTCAGTACTTC.

The chain uses TRBV27 and TRBJ2-6; D perhaps matches TRBD1 (6 bases). The germline V gene has CDR1 MNHEY and CDR2 SMNVEV (reference sequence). The V gene lost 8 bases and the J gene lost 4 bases, with 21 bases spanning the gap. CDR3 length: 17 amino acids. CDR3 nucleotide sequence: TGTGCCAGCGGACCACAACAGGGAGTGGGGGGGGCCAACGTCCTGACTTTC. The encoded protein is CASGPQQGVGGANVLTF.

This sequence joins TRBV5-1 and TRBJ2-5, with D possibly TRBD1 on 6 matching bases. This CDR3 has 14 residues. The V end was cut by 1 base, the J end by 5 bases, with 12 bases between. Germline CDR1 SGHRS, CDR2 YFSETQ. Here the CDR3 reads CASSLLGQGETQYF. The CDR3 region has the DNA TGCGCCAGCAGCTTGCTAGGGCAGGGGGAGACCCAGTACTTC.

The V gene is TRBV9, the J gene TRBJ2-7, with 14 bases matching TRBD2. In germline, CDR1 is SGDLS, CDR2 YYNGEE. The V and J ends lost 4 bases and 7 bases, in that order; junction bases with no gene match: 7. The CDR3 covers 15 residues. The CDR3 DNA follows: TGTGCCAGCAGCCCCGGGACTAGCGGGAGTAAGGAGCAGTACTTC. This gives the protein CASSPGTSGSKEQYF. Full variable domain (rest looked up from reference TRBV9 and TRBJ2-7): DSGVTQTPKHLITATGQRVTLRCSPRSGDLSVYWYQQSLDQGLQFLIQYYNGEERAKGNILERFSAQQFPDLHSELNLSSLELGDSALYFCASSPGTSGSKEQYFGPGTRLTVT.

The count of this clone is one. The V gene is TRBV27, the J gene TRBJ2-7; 9 nucleotides match TRBD1. Germline trimming cut 4 bases from V and 2 bases from J; bases unmatched to any gene: 3. The CDR3 runs 14 residues. Germline V gene lookup returns CDR1 MNHEY and CDR2 SMNVEV (reference sequence). CDR3 loop: CASSSGTGPYEQYF. Here the CDR3 DNA reads TGTGCCAGCAGTTCCGGGACAGGGCCCTACGAGCAGTACTTC.

The J gene is TRBJ2-3, the V gene TRBV2; a possible D gene is TRBD1 (5 bases). Trimming removed 3 bases from V and 2 bases from J, with 12 bases in between. This CDR3 region has 15 residues. Germline V gives CDR1 SNHLY, CDR2 FYNNEI. The CDR3 sequence is CASSEGRVYTDTQYF. The CDR3 nucleotides read TGTGCCAGCAGTGAGGGCAGGGTCTACACAGATACGCAGTATTTT.

The CDR3 loop reads CASSYRQTSSEQYF. DNA of the CDR3: TGTGCCAGCAGCTACCGACAGACGAGCTCCGAGCAGTACTTC. The chain has TRBV11-2 and TRBJ2-7; a weak D match, TRBD1 (5 bases). The V and J ends lost 4 bases and 6 bases respectively, with 16 bases between them. There are 14 residues in the CDR3. Germline CDR1 is SGHAT and CDR2 is FQNNGV.

The CDR3 DNA reads TGCAGCGTTGTACAGGGCTACGAGCAGTACTTC. Translation gives CSVVQGYEQYF. The chain carries TRBV29-1 and TRBJ2-7, with D maybe TRBD1 (6 bases). Germline values: CDR1 SQVTM, CDR2 ANQGSEA. Deletions cut 4 bases from V and 3 bases from J, with 7 bases between. This CDR3 spans 11 amino acids.

The chain joins TRBV4-1 to TRBJ2-1; 8 bases fit TRBD1. This CDR3 spans 16 amino acids. CDR1 and CDR2 (germline): MGHRA, YSYEKL. Trimming at V came to 2 bases and at J to 8 bases, leaving 11 bases not matched to a gene. The CDR3 DNA is TGCGCCAGCAGCCAAATGGGGCAGGGGGCAGTCGATGAGCAGTTCTTC. Translation: CASSQMGQGAVDEQFF.

This sequence joins TRBV5-3 and TRBJ2-1; TRBD2 aligns across 15 bases. TRBV5-3 is an ORF; its function is uncertain. The V and J ends lost 4 bases and 10 bases, in that order; junction bases with no gene match: 6. The length of the CDR3 is 15 residues. CDR3 sequence: CARSPLGTSGREQFF. The CDR3 DNA is TGTGCCAGAAGCCCCCTAGGGACTAGCGGGAGGGAGCAGTTCTTC.

The chain joins TRBV29-1 to TRBJ1-2, with D possibly matching TRBD1 (5 bases). Germline V gene lookup returns CDR1 SQVTM and CDR2 ANQGSEA. The CDR3 has 11 amino acids. V gave up 3 bases and J gave up 5 bases, with 7 bases separating them. In DNA form, the CDR3 reads TGCAGCGTTGACAGGGCATATGGCTACACCTTC. It specifies CSVDRAYGYTF.

The chain is built from TRBV5-1 and TRBJ2-7; 7 positions agree with TRBD1. Germline V gene lookup returns CDR1 SGHRS and CDR2 YFSETQ. This CDR3 spans 12 amino acids. V shed 3 bases and J 5 bases; nucleotides not matched to a gene: 2. The CDR3 nucleotides are TGCGCCAGCAGCTACACAGGGGACGAGCAGTACTTC. It translates to CASSYTGDEQYF.

Worth noting for this clone: Other DNA sequences of this sample code for an identical CDR3. The rearrangement uses TRBV5-6 and TRBJ2-1; D gene unclear. CDR3 size: 12 residues. V gave up 0 bases and J gave up 5 bases, with 3 bases separating them. Germline lookup yields CDR1 SGHDT and CDR2 YYEEEE. The CDR3 nucleotides are TGTGCCAGCAGCTTGGCGGACAATGAGCAGTTCTTC. This gives the protein CASSLADNEQFF.

V usage is TRBV5-1 and J usage is TRBJ2-7; possible D gene TRBD2, 6 bases. CDR3 length: 14 amino acids. The germline gives CDR1 SGHRS, CDR2 YFSETQ. V was pared by 7 bases and J by 6 bases, with 20 bases between. CDR3 sequence: CASQESGGIGEQYF. The CDR3, as DNA: TGCGCCAGCCAGGAGTCCGGGGGTATAGGCGAGCAGTACTTC. The whole variable domain, remainder taken from reference TRBV5-1 and TRBJ2-7, is KAGVTQTPRYLIKTRGQQVTLSCSPISGHRSVSWYQQTPGQGLQFLFEYFSETQRNKGNFPGRFSGRQFSNSRSEMNVSTLELGDSALYLCASQESGGIGEQYFGPGTRLTVT.

This CDR3 is CASGLTQVADTEAFF. CDR3 coding DNA: TGTGCTAGTGGGTTGACTCAAGTGGCGGACACTGAAGCTTTCTTT. This rearrangement joins TRBV12-5 to TRBJ1-1; no definite D call. Per germline, CDR1 LGHNT and CDR2 FRNRAP. CDR3 size: 15 residues. Trimming left V 6 bases short and J 3 bases short, with 17 bases between.

This CDR3 is CASSLKVRRQDEQFF. For the CDR3, the DNA is TGTGCCAGCAGCTTGAAGGTGAGGAGACAGGATGAGCAGTTCTTC. J is TRBJ2-1 and V is TRBV7-9; D might be TRBD1 (6 bases). The CDR3 consists of 15 residues. The germline V gene has CDR1 SEHNR and CDR2 FQNEAQ (reference sequence). The V gene lost 3 bases and the J gene lost 8 bases, with 17 bases spanning the gap.

The chain employs TRBV5-1 and TRBJ2-1; TRBD2 matches 9 bases. CDR3 size: 14 residues. The V gene end was trimmed by 8 bases and the J gene end by 7 bases; junction bases not matched to a gene: 10. Germline V lookup: CDR1 SGHRS, CDR2 YFSETQ. The CDR3 loop is CASTGGTSLNEQFF. For the CDR3, the DNA is TGCGCCAGTACCGGGGGGACTAGCCTTAATGAGCAGTTCTTC.

The chain uses TRBV5-1 and TRBJ1-4; no reliable D call. Germline-derived CDR1 and CDR2 are SGHRS and YFSETQ. V was trimmed by 3 bases and J by 3 bases, leaving 9 bases between them. The CDR3 loop spans 14 amino acids. The CDR3 sequence: CASSSGYPNEKLFF. Here the CDR3 DNA reads TGCGCCAGCAGCTCGGGTTATCCTAATGAAAAACTGTTTTTT. The variable domain in full, with the rest retrieved from reference TRBV5-1 and TRBJ1-4, is KAGVTQTPRYLIKTRGQQVTLSCSPISGHRSVSWYQQTPGQGLQFLFEYFSETQRNKGNFPGRFSGRQFSNSRSEMNVSTLELGDSALYLCASSSGYPNEKLFFGSGTQLSVL.